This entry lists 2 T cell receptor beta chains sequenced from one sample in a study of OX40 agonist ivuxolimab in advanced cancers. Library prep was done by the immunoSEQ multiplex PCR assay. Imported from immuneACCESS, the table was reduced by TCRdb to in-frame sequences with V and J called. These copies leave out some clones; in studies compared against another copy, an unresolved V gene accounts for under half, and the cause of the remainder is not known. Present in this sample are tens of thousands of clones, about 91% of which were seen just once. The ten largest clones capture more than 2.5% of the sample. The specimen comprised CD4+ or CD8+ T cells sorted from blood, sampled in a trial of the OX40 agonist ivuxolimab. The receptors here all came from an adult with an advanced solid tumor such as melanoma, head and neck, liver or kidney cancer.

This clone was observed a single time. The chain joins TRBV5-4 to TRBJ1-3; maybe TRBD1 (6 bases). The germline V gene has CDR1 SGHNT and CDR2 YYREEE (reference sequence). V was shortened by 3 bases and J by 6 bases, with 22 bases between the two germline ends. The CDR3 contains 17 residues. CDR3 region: CASSSRARGDNTNTIYF. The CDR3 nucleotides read TGTGCCAGCAGCTCCCGCGCTCGTGGGGACAATACAAACACCATATATTTT.

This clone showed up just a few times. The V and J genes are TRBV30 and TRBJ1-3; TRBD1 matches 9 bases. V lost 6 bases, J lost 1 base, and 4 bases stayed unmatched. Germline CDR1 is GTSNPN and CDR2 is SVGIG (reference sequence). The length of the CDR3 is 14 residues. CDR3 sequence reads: CACQTGGSGNTIYF. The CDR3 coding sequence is TGTGCCTGCCAGACAGGGGGTTCTGGAAACACCATATATTTT.